Each of the 23 T cell receptor beta chains below was sequenced from the same sample in a study of blood T cells in healthy people across ages. Next came a second PCR, run for about 7 to 11 cycles, which used a sample-barcoded 5' primer along with a J-beta primer mix. TCRdb fed the 5' RACE reads into MiXCR, producing one record per CDR3 protein. The profile shows fewer than 1.5 million distinct CDR3 sequences, 42% of them singletons. Sequencing input: blood. The source of these receptors is a woman between 18 and 30 years old in good health.

This clonotype was counted a few times. This sequence joins TRBV12-3 or TRBV12-4 and TRBJ2-3; 9 nucleotides align to TRBD2. CDR3 size: 15 residues. V shed 6 bases and J 2 bases; nucleotides not matched to a gene: 6. CDR3 region: CASSPIAGATDTQYF. In DNA form, the CDR3 reads TGTGCCAGCAGCCCTATAGCGGGGGCCACAGATACGCAGTATTTT.

The chain joins TRBV20-1 to TRBJ2-7; 8 nucleotides match TRBD2. With V trimmed by 2 bases and J by 6 bases, 9 bases remained unmatched. The CDR3 length is 14 residues. Germline CDR1 and CDR2: DFQATT and SNEGSKA (reference sequence). The CDR3 sequence is CSARTPGTSSEQYF. In DNA, the CDR3 is TGCAGTGCTAGAACTCCCGGGACTAGTTCCGAGCAGTACTTC.

The rearrangement uses TRBV4-1 and TRBJ1-6; D perhaps matches TRBD1 (5 bases). CDR1 is MGHRA and CDR2 is YSYEKL in the germline V gene. This CDR3 has 16 amino acids. The ends were cut back, 0 bases at V and 7 bases at J, with 13 bases in the middle. CDR3 sequence reads: CASSQDSTGGNSPLHF. CDR3 coding DNA: TGCGCCAGCAGCCAAGATAGTACAGGAGGCAATTCACCCCTCCACTTT.

The V call is TRBV6-2 or TRBV6-3, the J call TRBJ1-1; tentative D call: TRBD1 (5 bases). The CDR3 loop spans 14 amino acids. V dropped 5 bases and J dropped 1 base, with 11 bases sitting between them. Germline CDR1 reads MNHEY; CDR2 reads SVGEGT. The CDR3 here is CASSVTDRNTEAFF. The CDR3 bases are TGTGCCAGCAGTGTTACAGACAGGAACACTGAAGCTTTCTTT.

The table lists this clonotype with a few counts. The DNA of the CDR3 is TGCGCCAGCAGCTTGGGGGAGTTCGCCTACAATGAGCAGTTCTTC. Its protein is CASSLGEFAYNEQFF. The rearrangement links TRBV5-1 to TRBJ2-1, with D possibly matching TRBD2 (5 bases). This CDR3 contains 15 residues. Trimming took 0 bases from V and 2 from J, leaving 9 bases between them. Germline V gene sequence: CDR1 SGHRS, CDR2 YFSETQ.

This clonotype was seen more than once but under ten times. V gene TRBV5-1 combines with J gene TRBJ2-1; D is uncertain. The V gene lost 7 bases and the J gene lost 3 bases, with 14 bases spanning the gap. Germline-derived CDR1 and CDR2 are SGHRS and YFSETQ. The CDR3 consists of 14 residues. The DNA of the CDR3 is TGCGCCAGCGTAGATAACTTCGGCTACAATGAGCAGTTCTTC. Its translation: CASVDNFGYNEQFF. Variable domain in full (rest from reference TRBV5-1 and TRBJ2-1): KAGVTQTPRYLIKTRGQQVTLSCSPISGHRSVSWYQQTPGQGLQFLFEYFSETQRNKGNFPGRFSGRQFSNSRSEMNVSTLELGDSALYLCASVDNFGYNEQFFGPGTRLTVL.

The V and J genes are TRBV5-1 and TRBJ2-5; TRBD1 matches 10 bases. The J call may be incorrect, as the DNA end agrees better with TRBJ2-7. The CDR3 runs to 15 residues. Per germline, CDR1 SGHRS and CDR2 YFSETQ. The CDR3 bases are TGCGCCAGCAGCCGGGGGACAGGGGCTGGGTACGAGCAGTACTTC. Translating gives CASSRGTGAGYEQYF.

The sample holds a few counts of this clonotype. The chain is built from TRBV28 and TRBJ2-1; possibly TRBD1 for D (5 bases). Trimming cost V 7 bases and J 1 base, with 8 bases left between them. The CDR3 contains 13 residues. Germline CDR1 reads MDHEN; CDR2 reads SYDVKM. This CDR3 is CASKQASYNEQFF. Written as DNA, the CDR3 is TGTGCCAGCAAACAGGCTTCCTACAATGAGCAGTTCTTC.

J is TRBJ2-2 and V is TRBV10-3, with 7 bases lining up with TRBD2. The trim removed 7 bases at V and 3 bases at J, leaving 8 bases unmatched. The CDR3 is 15 residues long. Per the germline V gene, CDR1 is ENHRY and CDR2 is SYGVKD. CDR3 sequence: CAITGGRADTGELFF. The DNA of the CDR3 is TGTGCCATCACGGGAGGTCGAGCGGACACCGGGGAGCTGTTTTTT.

This chain connects TRBV20-1 to TRBJ2-1; 12 nucleotides align to TRBD2. CDR1 and CDR2 from the germline V gene are DFQATT and SNEGSKA (reference sequence). V gave up 2 bases and J gave up 7 bases; unmatched junction bases: 9. The CDR3 has 16 amino acids. The CDR3 protein is CSARYLAGGRRNEQFF. The CDR3, as DNA: TGCAGTGCTAGATATCTAGCGGGGGGGCGACGGAATGAGCAGTTCTTC.

The chain joins TRBV7-9 to TRBJ1-6, with a tentative D call TRBD1 (6 bases). With 5 bases removed from V and 8 bases from J, the gap between germline ends came to 13 bases. In germline, CDR1 is SEHNR, CDR2 FQNEAQ (reference sequence). The CDR3 is 14 residues long. In nucleotides, the CDR3 is TGTGCCAGCAGCGTTGCAGGGGACGATTCACCCCTCCACTTT. Its translation is CASSVAGDDSPLHF. Full variable domain (rest looked up from reference TRBV7-9 and TRBJ1-6): DTGVSQNPRHKITKRGQNVTFRCDPISEHNRLYWYRQTLGQGPEFLTYFQNEAQLEKSRLLSDRFSAERPKGSFSTLEIQRTEQGDSAMYLCASSVAGDDSPLHFGNGTRLTVT.

The chain joins TRBV11-2 to TRBJ1-4; D might be TRBD1 (5 bases). Trimming removed 5 bases at V and 5 bases at J, with 15 bases between. The germline V gene has CDR1 SGHAT and CDR2 FQNNGV. The CDR3 totals 15 residues. DNA of the CDR3: TGTGCCAGCAGCCCCCCAGGGCTCCCCAATGAAAAACTGTTTTTT. Encoded protein: CASSPPGLPNEKLFF.

This clonotype was seen only a few times. This chain uses TRBV28 with TRBJ2-7; perhaps TRBD2 as D (6 bases). Germline V gene lookup returns CDR1 MDHEN and CDR2 SYDVKM. The CDR3 has 18 residues. V dropped 2 bases and J dropped 0 bases, with 20 bases sitting between them. CDR3 amino acids: CASSLRKAGRLPSYEQYF. The CDR3 bases are TGTGCCAGCAGTTTAAGAAAGGCGGGGCGACTTCCCTCCTACGAGCAGTACTTC.

This clonotype appeared a few times. The chain links TRBV29-1 to TRBJ2-7; D unresolved. The V and J ends lost 2 bases and 3 bases respectively, with 11 bases between them. Germline V lookup: CDR1 SQVTM, CDR2 ANQGSEA. The CDR3 loop spans 13 amino acids. CDR3 nucleotide sequence: TGCAGCGTTGAACAGGCAGAAAACTACGAGCAGTACTTC. It codes for CSVEQAENYEQYF.

V gene TRBV29-1 combines with J gene TRBJ2-5; no definite D call. Trimming shortened V by 1 base and J by 5 bases, and 26 bases separated the two germline ends. The length of the CDR3 is 18 residues. CDR1 SQVTM and CDR2 ANQGSEA come from the germline V gene. The CDR3 loop is CSVEGRDFGSLNEETQYF. In DNA form, the CDR3 reads TGCAGCGTTGAAGGACGAGATTTTGGGTCCCTTAATGAGGAGACCCAGTACTTC.

There are many counts of this clonotype. The junction differs from germline at one of its ends, possibly a read error. This chain connects TRBV5-1 to TRBJ1-1; D may be TRBD1 (5 bases). The CDR3 consists of 15 residues. The V gene's germline CDR1 is SGHRS and CDR2 YFSETQ. The CDR3 spells CASSFGRGLNTEAFF. Written as DNA, the CDR3 is TGTGCCAGCAGCTTCGGGAGGGGTTTGAACACTGAAGCTTTCTTT.

The chain carries TRBV30 and TRBJ1-2; a possible D gene is TRBD1 (5 bases). Germline CDR1 GTSNPN, CDR2 SVGIG (reference sequence). Trimming removed 1 base at V and 4 bases at J, with 10 bases between. The CDR3 is 13 amino acids. CDR3 amino acids: CAWSDGHLYGYTF. In nucleotides, the CDR3 is TGTGCCTGGAGTGACGGACACCTCTATGGCTACACCTTC.

The rearrangement uses TRBV10-3 and TRBJ2-1, with D possibly being TRBD1 or TRBD2 (5 bases each). The J call may not be correct, given that the DNA end is closer to TRBJ2-7. There are 14 residues in the CDR3. Looked up from germline, CDR1 is ENHRY and CDR2 is SYGVKD. CDR3 bases: TGTGCCATCAGGGGCGAGGGGTCCTACAATGAGCAGTACTTC. As protein: CAIRGEGSYNEQYF.

With respect to this clonotype: At one boundary the junction diverges from the germline segment, which might be a read error. The chain employs TRBV7-2 and TRBJ1-2; a possible D gene is TRBD1 (6 bases). The CDR3 is made up of 14 amino acids. The germline V gene encodes CDR1 SGHTA and CDR2 FQGNSA. CDR3 DNA: TGTGCCAGGAGCTTCAGGGGACCTTCCTATGGCTACACCTTC. It encodes CARSFRGPSYGYTF.

This clonotype was detected a few times. V and J are TRBV6-5 and TRBJ1-1; D is undetermined. The CDR3 totals 12 residues. Germline V gene lookup returns CDR1 MNHEY and CDR2 SVGAGI. The V and J ends lost 5 bases and 1 base respectively, with 5 bases between them. CDR3 nucleotide sequence: TGTGCCAGCAGTGACACGAACACTGAAGCTTTCTTT. Translating gives CASSDTNTEAFF.

V usage is TRBV5-8 and J usage is TRBJ2-3; D unresolved. This CDR3 has 16 amino acids. Trimming cost V 4 bases and J 0 bases, with 15 bases left between them. The germline CDR1 and CDR2 sequences are SGHTS and YDEGEE. The CDR3 loop is CASSPGRSVSTDTQYF. CDR3 nucleotide sequence: TGTGCCAGCAGCCCCGGACGGAGCGTCAGCACAGATACGCAGTATTTT.

The V call is TRBV4-1, the J call TRBJ1-2; possible D gene TRBD1, 5 bases. Germline loops: CDR1 MGHRA, CDR2 YSYEKL. Trimming took 1 base from V and 7 from J, leaving 16 bases between them. There are 15 residues in the CDR3. CDR3 DNA: TGCGCCAGCAGCCAAGTTTCAGGGCCGGCGGGTGGCTACACCTTC. Its protein is CASSQVSGPAGGYTF.

This clonotype was seen a handful of times. The chain combines TRBV4-1 with TRBJ1-2; D is possibly TRBD1 (6 bases). The V end was cut by 4 bases, the J end by 4 bases, with 19 bases between. Germline assignment: CDR1 MGHRA and CDR2 YSYEKL. The CDR3 is made up of 16 amino acids. The CDR3 is CASSPGQPLITYGYTF. The DNA for the CDR3 is TGCGCCAGCAGCCCAGGACAGCCGTTGATCACCTATGGCTACACCTTC.